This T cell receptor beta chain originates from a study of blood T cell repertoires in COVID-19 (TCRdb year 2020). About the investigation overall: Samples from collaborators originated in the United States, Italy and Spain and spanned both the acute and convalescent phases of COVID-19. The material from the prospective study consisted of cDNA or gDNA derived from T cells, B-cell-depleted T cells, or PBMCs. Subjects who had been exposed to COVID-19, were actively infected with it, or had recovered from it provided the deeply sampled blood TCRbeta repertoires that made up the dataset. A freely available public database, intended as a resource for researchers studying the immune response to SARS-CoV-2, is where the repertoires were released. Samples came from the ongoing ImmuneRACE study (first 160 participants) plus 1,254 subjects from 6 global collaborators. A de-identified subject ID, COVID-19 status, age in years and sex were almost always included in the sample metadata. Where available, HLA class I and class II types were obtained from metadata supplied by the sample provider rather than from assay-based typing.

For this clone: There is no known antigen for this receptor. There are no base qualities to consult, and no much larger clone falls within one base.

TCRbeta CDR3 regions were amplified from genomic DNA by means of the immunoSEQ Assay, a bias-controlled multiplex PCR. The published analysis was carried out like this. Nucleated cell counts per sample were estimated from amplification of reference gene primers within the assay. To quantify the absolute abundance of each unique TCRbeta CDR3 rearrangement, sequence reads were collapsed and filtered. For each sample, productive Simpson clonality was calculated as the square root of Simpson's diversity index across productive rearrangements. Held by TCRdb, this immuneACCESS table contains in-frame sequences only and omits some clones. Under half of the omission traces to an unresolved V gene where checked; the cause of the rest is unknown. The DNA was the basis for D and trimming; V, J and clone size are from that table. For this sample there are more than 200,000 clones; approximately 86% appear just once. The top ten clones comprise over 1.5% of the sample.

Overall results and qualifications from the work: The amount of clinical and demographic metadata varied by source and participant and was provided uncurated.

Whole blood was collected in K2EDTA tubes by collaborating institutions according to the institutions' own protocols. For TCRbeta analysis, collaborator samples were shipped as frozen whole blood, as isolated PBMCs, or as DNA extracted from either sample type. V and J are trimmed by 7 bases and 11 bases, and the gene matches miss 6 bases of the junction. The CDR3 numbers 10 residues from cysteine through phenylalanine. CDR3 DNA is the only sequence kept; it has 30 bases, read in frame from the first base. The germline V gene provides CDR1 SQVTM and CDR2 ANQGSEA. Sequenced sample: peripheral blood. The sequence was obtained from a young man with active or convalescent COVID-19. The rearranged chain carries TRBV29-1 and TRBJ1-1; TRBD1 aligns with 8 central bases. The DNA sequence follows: TGCAGCGCTATGGACAGGGTGGCTTTCTTT. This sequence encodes CSAMDRVAFF.